The rows below give T cell receptor beta chains drawn from one sample of a study of cytomegalovirus exposure and HLA in healthy donors. The table came from immunoSEQ multiplex PCR; TCRdb's copy has only in-frame clones and leaves some out. The sample lists approximately 89,000 clones; less than 80% were seen once. The sample was PBMCs. Receptor source: a male donor in good health and CMV-seronegative. The CDR3 runs from the conserved cysteine through the conserved F or W. Each record gives: D gene, clone size, V gene, J gene, CDR3 DNA, CDR3 protein. A D gene is named only where the DNA matches it firmly. The listing skips clone size in some rows; elsewhere it reads once, few, many or a size class.

>-|-|TRBV7-2|TRBJ1-1
TGTGCCAGCAGCTTAAACAGCCTGAACACTGAAGCTTTCTTT
CASSLNSLNTEAFF
>TRBD1|-|TRBV5-1|TRBJ2-7
TGCGCCAGCACCCGACAGGGCGAGCAGTACTTC
CASTRQGEQYF
>TRBD1|-|TRBV27|TRBJ2-7
TGTGCCAGCAGTGCTGGACAGGGAACATACGAGCAGTACTTC
CASSAGQGTYEQYF
>TRBD2|-|TRBV4-1|TRBJ2-1
TGCGCCAGCAGCCAAGATGGCCCCGGGACTAGCAGATCCTACAATGAGCAGTTCTTC
CASSQDGPGTSRSYNEQFF
>-|-|TRBV25-1|TRBJ2-5
TGTGCCAGCAGTGAATTTGCGGGAGAGACCCAGTACTTC
CASSEFAGETQYF
>-|-|TRBV5-5|TRBJ1-1
TGTGCCAGCAGCCCAGGGTTCACTGAAGCTTTCTTT
CASSPGFTEAFF
>TRBD1|few|TRBV5-4|TRBJ1-1
TGTGCCAGCACCCCAGGGACAGGGTGGCGGACTGAAGCTTTCTTT
CASTPGTGWRTEAFF
>TRBD1|few|TRBV28|TRBJ2-1
TGTGCCAGCTCCCGGACAGGGGGCAATGAGCAGTTCTTC
CASSRTGGNEQFF
>TRBD1|-|TRBV5-4|TRBJ1-2
TGTGCCAGCAGCTCCCCGGGACAGGGGTATGGCTACACCTTC
CASSSPGQGYGYTF
>TRBD2|-|TRBV7-2|TRBJ2-7
TGTGCCAGCAGCTTAGCGGGAGGGGACGAGCAGTACTTC
CASSLAGGDEQYF
>-|-|TRBV2|TRBJ1-1
TGTGCCAGCACCGAAAGGTGGGACATGAACACTGAAGCTTTCTTT
CASTERWDMNTEAFF
>TRBD2|-|TRBV19|TRBJ2-7
TGTGCCAGTAGCAGGTTTAGCGGGAGGGCCAGCCCAACCTACGAGCAGTACTTC
CASSRFSGRASPTYEQYF
>TRBD1|-|TRBV18|TRBJ1-1
TGTGCCAGCTCACCCCAGGGGGCCACTGAAGCTTTCTTT
CASSPQGATEAFF
>TRBD1|-|TRBV28|TRBJ1-5
TGTGCCAGCAGCCGGGACAGTAGCAATCAGCCCCAGCATTTT
CASSRDSSNQPQHF
>-|-|TRBV14|TRBJ1-3
TGTGCCAGCAGCCCGAGGGGACATTACCTCTCTGGAAACACCATATATTTT
CASSPRGHYLSGNTIYF
>-|-|TRBV28|TRBJ2-7
TGTGCCAGCAACTTAGGGGGAGGGGGATCGGCCTACGAGCAGTACTTC
CASNLGGGGSAYEQYF
>TRBD1|few|TRBV19|TRBJ1-6
TGTGCCAGTAGTCAAGACAGGGGCCTCCACTTT
CASSQDRGLHF
>-|once|TRBV19|TRBJ1-2
TGTGCCAGTAGTAAAGCAGCCCTAGCAAATTTCTATGGCTACACCTTC
CASSKAALANFYGYTF
>-|few|TRBV5-5|TRBJ1-3
TGTGCCAGCAGCTTGGAACAGGGCCTCTCCACCATATATTTT
CASSLEQGLSTIYF
>TRBD1|-|TRBV14|TRBJ1-5
TGTGCCAGCAGCCAATTCCGGGACAGAGATAGCAATCAGCCCCAGCATTTT
CASSQFRDRDSNQPQHF
>TRBD2|few|TRBV7-2|TRBJ2-7
TGTGCCAGCAGCCCATTTGCTAGCGGGGACTACGAGCAGTACTTC
CASSPFASGDYEQYF
>TRBD2|-|TRBV28|TRBJ2-1
TGTGCCAGCGGTAGCGGGATGCAGAATGAGCAGTTCTTC
CASGSGMQNEQFF
>-|-|TRBV4-3|TRBJ2-7
TGCGCCAGCAGCCGAGGACAAGGGCGATCCTACGAGCAGTACTTC
CASSRGQGRSYEQYF
>TRBD2|-|TRBV27|TRBJ2-7
TGTGCCAGCTCGAAGCGGGGGGATTCCTACGAGCAGTACTTC
CASSKRGDSYEQYF
>TRBD1|-|TRBV5-4|TRBJ2-1
TGTGCCAGCAGCTTGGTGGGACAGGGGAGGTACAATGAGCAGTTCTTC
CASSLVGQGRYNEQFF
>TRBD1|-|TRBV7-2|TRBJ1-6
TGTGCCAGCAGCTTGAGGGGGCTTGGGTCGAATTCACCCCTCCACTTT
CASSLRGLGSNSPLHF
>TRBD1|few|TRBV9|TRBJ2-7
TGTGCCAGCAGCGTAGCTCCGACGACAGGGGTCAAATACGAGCAGTACTTC
CASSVAPTTGVKYEQYF
>TRBD1|-|TRBV6-5|TRBJ1-1
TGTGCCAGCACCATGGGACAGGTCAACACTGAAGCTTTCTTT
CASTMGQVNTEAFF
>TRBD1|-|TRBV28|TRBJ2-2
TGTGCCAGCAGCGCGAATACAGGGGCCGGGGAGCTGTTTTTT
CASSANTGAGELFF
>-|-|TRBV7-2|TRBJ1-1
TGTGCCAGCACCTTGGGGGGCACTGAAGCTTTCTTT
CASTLGGTEAFF
>-|-|TRBV6-1|TRBJ2-5
TGTGCCAGCTCGAGTCGACAGGCCCACCAAGAGACCCAGTACTTC
CASSSRQAHQETQYF
>TRBD1|-|TRBV5-4|TRBJ1-1
TGTGCCAGCAGCTGGGGGACAGGGGGTCTTAAGGGCACTGAAGCTTTCTTT
CASSWGTGGLKGTEAFF
>TRBD1|once|TRBV6-5|TRBJ2-2
TGTGCCAGCAGTGGACAGGGGGCGAACACCGGGGAGCTGTTTTTT
CASSGQGANTGELFF
>TRBD2|-|TRBV10-3|TRBJ2-3
TGTGCCATCAGTGTAGCGGGAGCTAGCACAGATACGCAGTATTTT
CAISVAGASTDTQYF
>-|few|TRBV25-1|TRBJ2-3
TGTGCCAGCAGTGGGGGAAGGGGGACGGCAAGCACAGATACGCAGTATTTT
CASSGGRGTASTDTQYF
>-|-|TRBV19|TRBJ1-1
TGTGCCAGTAGTATAGATTTCAGGGTTCAAGACACTGAAGCTTTCTTT
CASSIDFRVQDTEAFF
>TRBD2|-|TRBV18|TRBJ2-1
TGTGCCAGCTCACCACCGTCGCGGGGGGTTTACAATGAGCAGTTCTTC
CASSPPSRGVYNEQFF
>TRBD1|medium-sized|TRBV27|TRBJ2-1
TGTGCCAGCAGCCTTATAGGGACAGGGGGCTCCTACAATGAGCAGTTCTTC
CASSLIGTGGSYNEQFF
>TRBD1|-|TRBV11-2|TRBJ2-2
TGTGCCAGCAGCTTATCTACAGGGGCCGGGGAGCTGTTTTTT
CASSLSTGAGELFF
>-|-|TRBV27|TRBJ2-3
TGTGCCAGCAGTTTATTACCCTCCGCCGGGGATACGCAGTATTTT
CASSLLPSAGDTQYF
>TRBD1|-|TRBV27|TRBJ2-7
TGTGCCAGCAGTTGGAGACAGGGGGACGAGCAGTACTTC
CASSWRQGDEQYF
>TRBD1|-|TRBV11-3|TRBJ1-1
TGTGCCAGCAGCCGGACAGGGGGTTTAACTGAAGCTTTCTTT
CASSRTGGLTEAFF
>TRBD1|-|TRBV6-5|TRBJ2-7
TGTGCCAGCAGTGGACAGGACTCCTACGAGCAGTACTTC
CASSGQDSYEQYF
>-|-|TRBV6-5|TRBJ1-2
TGTGCCAGCAGTAGACGGGGGTCTAACTATGGCTACACCTTC
CASSRRGSNYGYTF
>TRBD1|-|TRBV6-5|TRBJ1-2
TGTGCCAGCAGTTGGACAGGAACTGGCTACACCTTC
CASSWTGTGYTF
>-|-|TRBV18|TRBJ2-3
TGTGCCAGCTCACCGGGAGAGACTAGCACAGATACGCAGTATTTT
CASSPGETSTDTQYF
>-|-|TRBV5-8|TRBJ2-7
TGTGCCAGCAGTGGCAGGTTGACGAGCTCCTACGAGCAGTACTTC
CASSGRLTSSYEQYF
>TRBD1|-|TRBV28|TRBJ1-6
TGTGCCAGCAGACTCGACAGGGGGGGTAATTCACCCCTCCACTTT
CASRLDRGGNSPLHF
>TRBD2|-|TRBV14|TRBJ2-1
TGTGCCAGCAGCCTTGGACTAGCGGGGGGTCCTTCCTACAATGAGCAGTTCTTC
CASSLGLAGGPSYNEQFF